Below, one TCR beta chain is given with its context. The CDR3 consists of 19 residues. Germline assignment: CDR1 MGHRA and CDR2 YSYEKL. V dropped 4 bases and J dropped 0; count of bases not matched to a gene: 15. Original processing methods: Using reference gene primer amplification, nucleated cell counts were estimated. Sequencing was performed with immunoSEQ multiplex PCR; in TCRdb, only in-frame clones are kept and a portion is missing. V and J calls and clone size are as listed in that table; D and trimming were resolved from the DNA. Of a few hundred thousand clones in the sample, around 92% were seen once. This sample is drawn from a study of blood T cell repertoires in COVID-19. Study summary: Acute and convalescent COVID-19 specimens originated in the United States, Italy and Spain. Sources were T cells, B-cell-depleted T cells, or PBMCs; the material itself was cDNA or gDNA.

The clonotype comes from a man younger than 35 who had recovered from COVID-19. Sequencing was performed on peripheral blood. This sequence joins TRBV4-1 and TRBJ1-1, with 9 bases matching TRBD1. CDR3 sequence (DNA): TGCGCCAGCAGCCCTTTGGATCGGACAGGGGTCCGCATGAACACTGAAGCTTTCTTT. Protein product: CASSPLDRTGVRMNTEAFF.